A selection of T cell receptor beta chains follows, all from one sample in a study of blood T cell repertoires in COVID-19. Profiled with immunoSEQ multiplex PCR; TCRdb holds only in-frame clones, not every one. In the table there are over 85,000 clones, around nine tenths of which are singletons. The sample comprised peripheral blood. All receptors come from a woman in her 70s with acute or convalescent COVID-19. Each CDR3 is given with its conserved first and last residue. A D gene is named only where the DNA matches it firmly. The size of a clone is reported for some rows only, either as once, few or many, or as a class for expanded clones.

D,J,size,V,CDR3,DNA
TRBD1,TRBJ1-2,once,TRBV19,CASWPDRDGYTF,TGTGCCAGTTGGCCGGACAGGGATGGCTACACCTTC
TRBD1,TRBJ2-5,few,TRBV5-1,CASSLFGQGQETQYF,TGCGCCAGCAGCTTGTTCGGACAGGGGCAAGAGACCCAGTACTTC
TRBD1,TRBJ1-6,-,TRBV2,CASTRTGGFNNSPLHF,TGTGCCAGCACCCGAACAGGGGGCTTTAATAATTCACCCCTCCACTTT
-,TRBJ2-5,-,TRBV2,CASRQATGTQYF,TGTGCCAGTAGACAGGCAACGGGGACCCAGTACTTC
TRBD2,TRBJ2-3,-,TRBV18,CASSPLAGGTDTQYF,TGTGCCAGCTCACCTCTAGCGGGGGGGACAGATACGCAGTATTTT
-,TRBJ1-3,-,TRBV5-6,CASNTARYGNTIYF,TGTGCCAGCAATACCGCGCGGTATGGAAACACCATATATTTT
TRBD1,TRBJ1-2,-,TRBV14,CASSQGRTGVIYGYTF,TGTGCCAGCAGCCAAGGCCGGACAGGGGTGATCTATGGCTACACCTTC
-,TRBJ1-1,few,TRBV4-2,CASSQTAGSNTEAFF,TGTGCCAGCAGCCAAACTGCGGGGTCAAACACTGAAGCTTTCTTT
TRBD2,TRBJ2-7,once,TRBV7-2,CASSSGLARYEQYF,TGTGCCAGCAGCTCGGGACTAGCCCGATACGAGCAGTACTTC
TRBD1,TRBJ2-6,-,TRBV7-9,CASDKTGFGNVLTF,TGTGCCAGCGACAAGACAGGGTTCGGCAACGTCCTGACTTTC
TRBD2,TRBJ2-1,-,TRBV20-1,CSASGGLAGGDEQFF,TGCAGTGCGAGTGGTGGACTAGCGGGAGGAGATGAGCAGTTCTTC
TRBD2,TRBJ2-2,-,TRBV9,CASSVTSGEGTGELFF,TGTGCCAGCAGCGTTACTAGCGGGGAGGGCACCGGGGAGCTGTTTTTT
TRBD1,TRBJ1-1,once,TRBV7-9,CASRTGTGELEAFF,TGTGCCAGCAGAACCGGGACAGGGGAACTTGAAGCTTTCTTT
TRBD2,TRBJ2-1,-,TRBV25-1,CASSEYTSGRLDEQFF,TGTGCCAGCAGTGAATATACTAGCGGGAGGTTGGATGAGCAGTTCTTC
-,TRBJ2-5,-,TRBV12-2,CASRLARSRGGETQYF,TGTGCAAGTCGCTTAGCGCGTTCCAGGGGCGGGGAGACCCAGTACTTC
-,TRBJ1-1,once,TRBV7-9,CASRPTTGPNTEAFF,TGTGCCAGCAGACCAACAACAGGTCCGAACACTGAAGCTTTCTTT
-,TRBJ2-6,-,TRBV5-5,CASSLLRPSGANVLTF,TGTGCCAGCAGCTTGTTGAGGCCCTCTGGGGCCAACGTCCTGACTTTC
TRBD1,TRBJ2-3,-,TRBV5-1,CASIQDGRQGADTQYF,TGCGCCAGCATTCAGGACGGAAGACAGGGGGCAGATACGCAGTATTTT
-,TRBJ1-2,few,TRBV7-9,CASSLVRDGYTF,TGTGCCAGCAGCTTAGTGCGGGATGGCTACACCTTC
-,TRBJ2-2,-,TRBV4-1,CASSQSRTGELFF,TGCGCCAGCAGCCAAAGCCGGACCGGGGAGCTGTTTTTT
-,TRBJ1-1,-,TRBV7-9,CASSPQGNTEAFF,TGTGCCAGCAGCCCACAGGGGAACACTGAAGCTTTCTTT
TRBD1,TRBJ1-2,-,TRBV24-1,CATSGPDRGINYGYTF,TGTGCCACCAGTGGTCCCGACAGGGGCATAAACTATGGCTACACCTTC
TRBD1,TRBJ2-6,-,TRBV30,CGLGQGGSGANVLTF,TGTGGCTTGGGACAGGGGGGTTCTGGGGCCAACGTCCTGACTTTC
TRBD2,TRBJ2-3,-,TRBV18,CASSLRGGTSTDTQYF,TGTGCCAGCTCTCTCCGGGGGGGCACTAGCACAGATACGCAGTATTTT
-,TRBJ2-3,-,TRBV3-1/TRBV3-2,CASSPDGSTDTQYF,TGTGCCAGCAGCCCTGACGGGAGCACAGATACGCAGTATTTT
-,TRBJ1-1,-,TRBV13,CASSFPGATEAFF,TGTGCCAGCAGCTTCCCAGGGGCTACTGAAGCTTTCTTT